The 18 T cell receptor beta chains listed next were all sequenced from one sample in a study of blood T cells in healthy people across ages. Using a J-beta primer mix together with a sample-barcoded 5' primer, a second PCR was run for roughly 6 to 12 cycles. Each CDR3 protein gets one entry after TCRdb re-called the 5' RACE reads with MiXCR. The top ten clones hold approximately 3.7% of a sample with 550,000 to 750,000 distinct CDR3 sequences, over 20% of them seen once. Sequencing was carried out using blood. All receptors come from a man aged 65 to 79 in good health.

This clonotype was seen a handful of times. For the CDR3, the DNA is TGTGCCAGCAGCCCCGGGGGGGGCACCTCTGGAAACACCATATATTTT. This sequence encodes CASSPGGGTSGNTIYF. The V call is TRBV3-1, the J call TRBJ1-3, with D possibly matching TRBD1 (6 bases). This CDR3 has 16 amino acids. Looked up from germline, CDR1 is LGHDT and CDR2 is YNNKEL (reference sequence). The V gene lost 4 bases and the J gene lost 0 bases, with 13 bases spanning the gap.

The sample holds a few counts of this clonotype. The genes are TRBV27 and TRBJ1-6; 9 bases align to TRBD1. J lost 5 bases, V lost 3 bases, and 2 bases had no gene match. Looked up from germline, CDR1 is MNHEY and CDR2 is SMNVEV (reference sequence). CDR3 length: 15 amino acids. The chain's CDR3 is CASSFGTGNNSPLHF. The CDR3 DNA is TGTGCCAGCAGTTTTGGGACAGGGAATAATTCACCCCTCCACTTT.

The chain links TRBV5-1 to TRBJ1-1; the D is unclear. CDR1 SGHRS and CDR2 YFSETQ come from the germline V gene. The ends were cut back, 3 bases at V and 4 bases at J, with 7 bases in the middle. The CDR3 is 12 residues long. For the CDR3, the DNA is TGCGCCAGCAGCTCCCTTGGCACTGAAGCTTTCTTT. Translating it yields CASSSLGTEAFF.

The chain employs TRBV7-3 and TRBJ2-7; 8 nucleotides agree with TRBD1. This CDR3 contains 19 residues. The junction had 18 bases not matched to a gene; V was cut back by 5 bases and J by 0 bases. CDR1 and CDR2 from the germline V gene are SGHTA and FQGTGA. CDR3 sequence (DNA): TGTGCCAGCAGCAAAAGACCGGGACAGGAGCTTTCTAACTCCTACGAGCAGTACTTC. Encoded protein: CASSKRPGQELSNSYEQYF.

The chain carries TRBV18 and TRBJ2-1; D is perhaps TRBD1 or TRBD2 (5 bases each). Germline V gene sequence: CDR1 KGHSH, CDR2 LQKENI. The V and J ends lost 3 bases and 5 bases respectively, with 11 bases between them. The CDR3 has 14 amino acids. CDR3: CASSPSGPNNEQFF. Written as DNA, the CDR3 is TGTGCCAGCTCACCGTCGGGACCCAACAATGAGCAGTTCTTC.

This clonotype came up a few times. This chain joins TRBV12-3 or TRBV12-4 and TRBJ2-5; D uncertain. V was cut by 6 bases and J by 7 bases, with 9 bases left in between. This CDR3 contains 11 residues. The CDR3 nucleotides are TGTGCCAGCAGGACCCTCGGGACCCAGTACTTC. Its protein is CASRTLGTQYF.

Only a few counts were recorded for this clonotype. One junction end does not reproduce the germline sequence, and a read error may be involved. CDR3 DNA sequence: TGTGCCAGCAGCTCCCTAGCGGGAGTAGTCTACGAGCAATACTTC. It is translated as CASSSLAGVVYEQYF. This chain joins TRBV28 and TRBJ2-7, with 10 bases fitting TRBD2. CDR1 MDHEN and CDR2 SYDVKM come from the germline V gene. The CDR3 length is 15 residues.

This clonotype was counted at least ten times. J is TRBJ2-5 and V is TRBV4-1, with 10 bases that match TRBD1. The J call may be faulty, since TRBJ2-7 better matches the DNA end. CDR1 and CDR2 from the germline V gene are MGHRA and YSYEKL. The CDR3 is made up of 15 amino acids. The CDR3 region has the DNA TGCGCCAGCAGCCAAGTTGGACAGGGGGGATCCGAGCAGTACTTC. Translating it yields CASSQVGQGGSEQYF.

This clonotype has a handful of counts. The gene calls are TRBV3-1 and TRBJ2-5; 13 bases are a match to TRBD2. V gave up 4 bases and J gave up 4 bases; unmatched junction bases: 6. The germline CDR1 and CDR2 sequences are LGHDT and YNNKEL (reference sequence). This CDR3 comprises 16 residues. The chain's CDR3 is CASSPTSGRTGETQYF. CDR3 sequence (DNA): TGTGCCAGCAGCCCGACTAGCGGGAGGACGGGAGAGACCCAGTACTTC.

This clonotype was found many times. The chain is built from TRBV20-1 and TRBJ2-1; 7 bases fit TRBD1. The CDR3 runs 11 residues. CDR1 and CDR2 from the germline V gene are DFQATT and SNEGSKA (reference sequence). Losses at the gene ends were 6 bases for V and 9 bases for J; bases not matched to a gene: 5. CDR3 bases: TGCAGTGCGGACAGGCTGGGTGAGCAGTTCTTC. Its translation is CSADRLGEQFF.

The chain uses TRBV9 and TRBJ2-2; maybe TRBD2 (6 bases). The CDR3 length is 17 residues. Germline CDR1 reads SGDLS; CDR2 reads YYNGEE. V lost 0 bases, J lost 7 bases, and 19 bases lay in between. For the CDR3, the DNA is TGTGCCAGCAGCGTAGGAAGCGGAGGGGTGCAGGACGGGGAGCTGTTTTTT. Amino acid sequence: CASSVGSGGVQDGELFF.

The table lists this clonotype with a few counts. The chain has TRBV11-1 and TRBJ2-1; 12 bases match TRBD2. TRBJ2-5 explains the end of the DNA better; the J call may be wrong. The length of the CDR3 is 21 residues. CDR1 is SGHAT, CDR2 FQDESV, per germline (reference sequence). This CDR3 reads CASSLASGTSGRHPNRETQYF. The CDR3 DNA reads TGTGCCAGCAGCTTAGCGTCCGGGACTAGCGGGCGACACCCCAACAGGGAGACCCAGTACTTC.

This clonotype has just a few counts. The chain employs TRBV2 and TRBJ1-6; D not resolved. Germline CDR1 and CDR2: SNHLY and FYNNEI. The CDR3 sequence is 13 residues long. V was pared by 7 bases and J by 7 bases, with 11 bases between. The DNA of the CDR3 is TGTGCCAGCAAAGGAGATGGAAATTCACCCCTCCACTTT. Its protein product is CASKGDGNSPLHF.

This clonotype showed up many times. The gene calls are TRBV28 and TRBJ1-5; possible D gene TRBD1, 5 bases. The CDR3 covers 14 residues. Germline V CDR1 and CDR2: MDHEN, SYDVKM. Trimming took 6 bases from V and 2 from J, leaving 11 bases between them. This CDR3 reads CASSPGTGNQPQHF. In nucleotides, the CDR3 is TGTGCCAGCAGCCCCGGGACGGGCAATCAGCCCCAGCATTTT. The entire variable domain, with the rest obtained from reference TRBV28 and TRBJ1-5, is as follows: DVKVTQSSRYLVKRTGEKVFLECVQDMDHENMFWYRQDPGLGLRLIYFSYDVKMKEKGDIPEGYSVSREKKERFSLILESASTNQTSMYLCASSPGTGNQPQHFGDGTRLSIL.

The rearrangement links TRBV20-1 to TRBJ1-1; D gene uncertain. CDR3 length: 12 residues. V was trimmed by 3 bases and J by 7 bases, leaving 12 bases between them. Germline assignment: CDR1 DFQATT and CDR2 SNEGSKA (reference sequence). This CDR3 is CSARVNGFEAFF. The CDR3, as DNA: TGCAGTGCTAGGGTGAACGGGTTTGAAGCTTTCTTT.

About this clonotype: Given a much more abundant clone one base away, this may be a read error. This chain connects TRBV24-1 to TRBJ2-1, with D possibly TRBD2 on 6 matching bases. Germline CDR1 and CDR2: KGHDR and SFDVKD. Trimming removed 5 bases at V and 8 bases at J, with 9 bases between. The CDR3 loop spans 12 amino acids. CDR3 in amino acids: CATSAGGDEQFF. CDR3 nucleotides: TGTGCCACCAGTGCAGGAGGGGATGAGCAGTTCTTC.

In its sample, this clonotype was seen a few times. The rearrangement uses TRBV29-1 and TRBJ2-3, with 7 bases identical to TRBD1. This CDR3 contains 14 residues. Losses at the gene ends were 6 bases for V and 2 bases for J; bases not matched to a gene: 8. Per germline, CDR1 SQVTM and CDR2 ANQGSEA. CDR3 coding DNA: TGCAGCGTCGCCCGACAGGGCCCCACAGATACGCAGTATTTT. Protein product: CSVARQGPTDTQYF.

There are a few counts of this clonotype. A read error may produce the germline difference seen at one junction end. The CDR3 DNA follows: TGTGCTAGCAGCATGGGACAGGGCTTGGGAGAGACCCAGTACTTC. As protein: CASSMGQGLGETQYF. The chain has TRBV7-7 and TRBJ2-5, with TRBD1 identical over 9 bases. The CDR3 has 15 residues. Germline V gene lookup returns CDR1 SSHAT and CDR2 FNYEAQ (reference sequence). Full variable domain (remainder filled in from reference TRBV7-7 and TRBJ2-5): GAGVSQSPRYKVTKRGQDVTLRCDPISSHATLYWYQQALGQGPEFLTYFNYEAQPDKSGLPSDRFSAERPEGSISTLTIQRTEQRDSAMYRCASSMGQGLGETQYFGPGTRLLVL.